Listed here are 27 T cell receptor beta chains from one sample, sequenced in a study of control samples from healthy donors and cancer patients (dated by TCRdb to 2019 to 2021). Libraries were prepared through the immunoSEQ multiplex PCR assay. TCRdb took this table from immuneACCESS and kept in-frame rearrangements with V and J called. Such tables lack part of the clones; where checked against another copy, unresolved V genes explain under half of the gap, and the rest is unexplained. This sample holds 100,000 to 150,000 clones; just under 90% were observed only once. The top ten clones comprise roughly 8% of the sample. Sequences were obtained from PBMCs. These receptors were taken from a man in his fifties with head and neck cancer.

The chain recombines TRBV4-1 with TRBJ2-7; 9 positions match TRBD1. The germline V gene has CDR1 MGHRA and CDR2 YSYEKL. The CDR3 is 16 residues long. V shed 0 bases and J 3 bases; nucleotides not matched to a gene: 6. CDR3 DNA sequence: TGCGCCAGCAGCCAAGAGGGGACAGGGAAGGTCTACGAGCAGTACTTC. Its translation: CASSQEGTGKVYEQYF.

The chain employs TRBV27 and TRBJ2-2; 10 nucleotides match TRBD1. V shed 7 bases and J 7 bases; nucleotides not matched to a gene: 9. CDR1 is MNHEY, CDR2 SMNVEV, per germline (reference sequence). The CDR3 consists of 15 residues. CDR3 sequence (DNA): TGTGCCAGCATATCCCGACAGGGGGCGAACGGGGAGCTGTTTTTT. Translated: CASISRQGANGELFF.

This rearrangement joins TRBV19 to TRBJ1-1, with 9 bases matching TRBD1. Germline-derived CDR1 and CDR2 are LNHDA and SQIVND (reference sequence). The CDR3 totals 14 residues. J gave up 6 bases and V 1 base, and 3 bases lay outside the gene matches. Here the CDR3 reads CASSIGGTGSEAFF. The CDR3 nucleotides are TGTGCCAGTAGTATAGGGGGGACAGGGTCTGAAGCTTTCTTT.

Here the CDR3 DNA reads TGTGCCAGCAGCTTATGGGCAGAACGGCGGGAGACCCAGTACTTC. Protein product: CASSLWAERRETQYF. The chain recombines TRBV7-8 with TRBJ2-5; D is uncertain. Germline V gives CDR1 SGHVS, CDR2 FQNEAQ. The V end lost 2 bases, the J end lost 5 bases, and 15 bases lay between the germline ends. This CDR3 is 15 amino acids long.

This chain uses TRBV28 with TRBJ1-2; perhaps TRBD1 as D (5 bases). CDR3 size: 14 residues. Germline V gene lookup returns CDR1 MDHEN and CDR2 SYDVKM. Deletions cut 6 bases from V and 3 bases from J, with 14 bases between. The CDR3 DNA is TGTGCCAGCAGCTTCTCGGGCAGGGACTATGGCTACACCTTC. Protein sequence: CASSFSGRDYGYTF.

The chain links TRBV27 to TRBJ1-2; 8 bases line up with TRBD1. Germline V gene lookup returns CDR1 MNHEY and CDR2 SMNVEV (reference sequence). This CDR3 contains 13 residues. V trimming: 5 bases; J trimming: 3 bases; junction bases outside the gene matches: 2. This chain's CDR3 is CASSPDRDYGYTF. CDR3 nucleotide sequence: TGTGCCAGCAGTCCGGACAGGGACTATGGCTACACCTTC.

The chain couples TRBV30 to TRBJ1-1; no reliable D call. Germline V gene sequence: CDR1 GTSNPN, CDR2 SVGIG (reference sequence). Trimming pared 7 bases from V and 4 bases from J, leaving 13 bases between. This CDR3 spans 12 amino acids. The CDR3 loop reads CASHGLGTEAFF. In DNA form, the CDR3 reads TGTGCCTCCCACGGGTTGGGCACTGAAGCTTTCTTT.

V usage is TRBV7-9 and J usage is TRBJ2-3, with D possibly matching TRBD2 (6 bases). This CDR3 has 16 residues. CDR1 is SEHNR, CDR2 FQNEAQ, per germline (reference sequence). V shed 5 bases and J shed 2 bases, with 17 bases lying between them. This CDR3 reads CASSPGLSLLTDTQYF. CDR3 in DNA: TGTGCCAGCAGCCCCGGACTATCATTACTCACAGATACGCAGTATTTT.

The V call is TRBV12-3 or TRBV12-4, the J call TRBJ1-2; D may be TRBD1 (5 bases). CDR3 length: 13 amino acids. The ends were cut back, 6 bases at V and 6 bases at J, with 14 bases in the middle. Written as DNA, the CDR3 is TGTGCCAGCAGCCCCCCCTCAGGGCATGGCTACACCTTC. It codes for CASSPPSGHGYTF.

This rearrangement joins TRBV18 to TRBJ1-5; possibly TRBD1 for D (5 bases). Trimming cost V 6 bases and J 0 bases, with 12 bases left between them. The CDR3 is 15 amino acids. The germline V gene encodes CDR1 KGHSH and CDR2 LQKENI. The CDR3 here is CASSLGADSNQPQHF. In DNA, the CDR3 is TGTGCCAGCTCTCTAGGGGCAGATAGCAATCAGCCCCAGCATTTT.

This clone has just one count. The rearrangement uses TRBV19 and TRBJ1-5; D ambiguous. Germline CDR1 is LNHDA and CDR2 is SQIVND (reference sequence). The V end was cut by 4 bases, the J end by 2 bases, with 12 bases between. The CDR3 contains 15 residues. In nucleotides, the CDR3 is TGTGCCAGTAGTACCCTCGGGAGAGGCAATCAGCCCCAGCATTTT. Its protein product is CASSTLGRGNQPQHF.

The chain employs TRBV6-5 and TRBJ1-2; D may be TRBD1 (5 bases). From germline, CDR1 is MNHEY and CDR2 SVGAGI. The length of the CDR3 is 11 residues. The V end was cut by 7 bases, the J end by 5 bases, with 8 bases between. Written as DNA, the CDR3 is TGTGCCAGCACGCAGGGTTATGGCTACACCTTC. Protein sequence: CASTQGYGYTF.

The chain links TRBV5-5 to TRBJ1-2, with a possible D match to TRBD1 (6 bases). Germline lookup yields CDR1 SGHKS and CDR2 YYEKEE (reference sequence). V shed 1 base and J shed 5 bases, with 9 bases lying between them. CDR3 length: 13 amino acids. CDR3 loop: CASSLLGGYGYTF. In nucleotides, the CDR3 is TGTGCCAGCAGCTTGCTAGGGGGTTATGGCTACACCTTC.

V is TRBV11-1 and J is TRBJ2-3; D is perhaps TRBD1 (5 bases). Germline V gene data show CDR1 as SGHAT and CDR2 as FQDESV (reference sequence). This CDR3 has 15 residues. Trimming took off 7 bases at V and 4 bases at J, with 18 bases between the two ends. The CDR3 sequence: CASTSGQGEPDTQYF. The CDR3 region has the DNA TGTGCCAGCACCTCAGGGCAGGGCGAACCAGATACGCAGTATTTT.

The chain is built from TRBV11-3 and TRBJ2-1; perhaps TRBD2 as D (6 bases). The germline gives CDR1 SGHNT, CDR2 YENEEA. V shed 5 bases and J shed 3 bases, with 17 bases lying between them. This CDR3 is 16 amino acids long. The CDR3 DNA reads TGTGCCAGCAGCGATAGGGGTGGGGGGTACTACAATGAGCAGTTCTTC. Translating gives CASSDRGGGYYNEQFF.

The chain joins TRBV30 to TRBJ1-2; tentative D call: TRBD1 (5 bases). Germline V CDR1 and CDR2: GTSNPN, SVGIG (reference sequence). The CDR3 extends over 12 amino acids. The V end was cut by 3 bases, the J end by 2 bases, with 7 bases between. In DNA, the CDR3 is TGTGCCTGGAGAGGGGTGAACTATGGCTACACCTTC. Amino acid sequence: CAWRGVNYGYTF. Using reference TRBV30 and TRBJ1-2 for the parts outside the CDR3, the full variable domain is SQTIHQWPATLVQPVGSPLSLECTVEGTSNPNLYWYRQAAGRGLQLLFYSVGIGQISSEVPQNLSASRPQDRQFILSSKKLLLSDSGFYLCAWRGVNYGYTFGSGTRLTVV.

The CDR3 is CASRLGTASYEQYF. The CDR3 DNA is TGCGCCAGCAGGCTCGGGACAGCTTCCTACGAGCAGTACTTC. V and J are TRBV5-1 and TRBJ2-7, with 7 bases identical to TRBD1. V trimming: 5 bases; J trimming: 1 base; junction bases outside the gene matches: 6. The germline V gene encodes CDR1 SGHRS and CDR2 YFSETQ. There are 14 residues in the CDR3. The full variable domain, with the rest looked up from reference TRBV5-1 and TRBJ2-7, is KAGVTQTPRYLIKTRGQQVTLSCSPISGHRSVSWYQQTPGQGLQFLFEYFSETQRNKGNFPGRFSGRQFSNSRSEMNVSTLELGDSALYLCASRLGTASYEQYFGPGTRLTVT.

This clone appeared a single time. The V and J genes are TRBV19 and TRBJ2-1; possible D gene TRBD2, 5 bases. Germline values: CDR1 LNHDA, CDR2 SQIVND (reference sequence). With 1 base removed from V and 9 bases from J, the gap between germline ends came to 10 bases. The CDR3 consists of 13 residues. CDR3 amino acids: CASSIVEGSEQFF. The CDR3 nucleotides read TGTGCCAGTAGTATAGTTGAGGGTAGTGAGCAGTTCTTC.

The CDR3 nucleotides are TGCGCCAGCAGCTTGCAGGGGGCGCGGGACACCATATATTTT. Translated: CASSLQGARDTIYF. The V call is TRBV5-1, the J call TRBJ1-3; the match to TRBD1 covers 8 bases. In germline, CDR1 is SGHRS, CDR2 YFSETQ. V gave up 1 base and J gave up 8 bases; unmatched junction bases: 5. This CDR3 region has 14 residues.

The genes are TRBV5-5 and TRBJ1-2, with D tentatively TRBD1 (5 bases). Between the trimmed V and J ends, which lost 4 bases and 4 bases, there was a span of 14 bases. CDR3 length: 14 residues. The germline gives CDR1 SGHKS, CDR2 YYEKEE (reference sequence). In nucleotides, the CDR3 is TGTGCCAGCAGCCTGGGTGGGGGGATCTATGGCTACACCTTC. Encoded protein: CASSLGGGIYGYTF.

Here the CDR3 reads CASSELGVGGYTF. The CDR3 DNA follows: TGTGCCAGCAGTGAATTGGGGGTGGGTGGCTACACCTTC. This rearrangement joins TRBV2 to TRBJ1-2; weak D call: TRBD1 (5 bases). The CDR3 runs to 13 residues. The germline V gene encodes CDR1 SNHLY and CDR2 FYNNEI. V lost 2 bases to trimming and J lost 7 bases, with 11 bases between them.

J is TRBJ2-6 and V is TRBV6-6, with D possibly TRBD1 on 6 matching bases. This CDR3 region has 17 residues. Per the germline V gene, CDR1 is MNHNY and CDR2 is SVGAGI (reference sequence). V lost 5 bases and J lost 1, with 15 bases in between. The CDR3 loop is CASSPRTALSGANVLTF. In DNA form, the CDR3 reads TGTGCCAGCAGTCCTCGGACAGCTTTATCTGGGGCCAACGTCCTGACTTTC.

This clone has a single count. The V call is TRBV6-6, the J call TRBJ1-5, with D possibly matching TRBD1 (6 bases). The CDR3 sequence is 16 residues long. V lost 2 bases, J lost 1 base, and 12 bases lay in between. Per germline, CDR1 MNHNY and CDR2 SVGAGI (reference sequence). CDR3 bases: TGTGCCAGCAGTTACGATACAGGGTTCAGCAATCAGCCCCAGCATTTT. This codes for CASSYDTGFSNQPQHF.

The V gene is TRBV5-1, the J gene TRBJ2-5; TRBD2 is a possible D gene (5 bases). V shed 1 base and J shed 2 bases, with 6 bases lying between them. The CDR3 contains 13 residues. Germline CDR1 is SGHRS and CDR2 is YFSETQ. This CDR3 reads CASSLSGQETQYF. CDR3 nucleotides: TGCGCCAGCAGCTTGTCGGGACAAGAGACCCAGTACTTC.

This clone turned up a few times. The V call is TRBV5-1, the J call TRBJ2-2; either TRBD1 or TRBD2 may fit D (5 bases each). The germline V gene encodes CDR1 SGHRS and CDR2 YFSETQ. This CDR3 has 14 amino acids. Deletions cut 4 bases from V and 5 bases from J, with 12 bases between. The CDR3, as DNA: TGCGCCAGCAGCGAGGGGCCGGATACCGGGGAGCTGTTTTTT. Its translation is CASSEGPDTGELFF.

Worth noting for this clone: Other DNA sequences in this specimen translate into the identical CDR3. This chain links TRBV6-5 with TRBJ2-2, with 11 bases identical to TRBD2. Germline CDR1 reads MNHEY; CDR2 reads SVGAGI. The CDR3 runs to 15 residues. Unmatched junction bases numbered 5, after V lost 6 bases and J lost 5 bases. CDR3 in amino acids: CASRGTSGGTGELFF. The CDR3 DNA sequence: TGTGCCAGCAGAGGGACTAGCGGAGGGACCGGGGAGCTGTTTTTT.

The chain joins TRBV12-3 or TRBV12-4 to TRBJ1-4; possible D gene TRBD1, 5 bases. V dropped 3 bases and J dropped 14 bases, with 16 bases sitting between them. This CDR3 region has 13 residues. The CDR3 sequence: CASSLGGRWGLFF. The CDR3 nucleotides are TGTGCCAGCAGTTTGGGCGGTCGTTGGGGGCTGTTTTTT.